This is a list of T cell receptor beta chains from one sample in a study of T-cell reconstitution after alpha-beta-depleted transplantation in children. TCRdb fed the PCR reads into MiXCR, producing one record per CDR3 protein. The table records 200,000 or so distinct CDR3 sequences, around 7.7% of them present only once. The sample consisted of PBMCs, mostly from graft donor cells, taken 360 days after TCRalphabeta/CD19-depleted stem cell transplant. These receptors all come from a male patient between 2 and 9 years old who had a stem cell transplant for acute myeloid leukemia, so the T cells may come from the graft donor. Both conserved end residues are part of each CDR3. D genes are given only for firm matches. Expanded clones are given a class, and other clones once, few, many or no size at all.

TRBV11-3	-	-	TRBJ2-1	CASSLGEGDEQFF	TGTGCCAGCAGCTTAGGGGAGGGGGATGAGCAGTTCTTC
TRBV10-3	-	TRBD1	TRBJ2-2	CAISEKDRAYTGELFF	TGTGCCATCAGTGAGAAGGACAGGGCGTACACCGGGGAGCTGTTTTTT
TRBV20-1	-	-	TRBJ2-1	CSARGLSGRVSYNEQFF	TGCAGTGCTAGAGGGCTTTCCGGCAGGGTCTCCTACAATGAGCAGTTCTTC
TRBV6-4	few	TRBD2	TRBJ2-1	CASRRLAGGPGEQFF	TGTGCCAGCAGAAGACTAGCGGGAGGGCCTGGGGAGCAGTTCTTC
TRBV4-3	few	TRBD2	TRBJ2-3	CASSQPSGAGAEITSGSTDTQYF	TGCGCCAGCAGCCAACCCTCCGGTGCAGGAGCCGAGATCACTAGCGGGAGCACAGATACGCAGTATTTT
TRBV5-1	-	TRBD1	TRBJ1-2	CASSPDRANPNYGYTF	TGCGCCAGCAGCCCTGACAGGGCGAACCCTAACTATGGCTACACCTTC
TRBV7-9	-	-	TRBJ1-1	CASSPLRENTEAFF	TGTGCCAGCAGCCCCTTGCGGGAGAACACTGAAGCTTTCTTT
TRBV4-3	-	-	TRBJ2-2	CASSQDRGIRTGELFF	TGCGCCAGCAGCCAAGACAGGGGAATAAGGACCGGGGAGCTGTTTTTT
TRBV4-3	many	-	TRBJ2-2	CASSQASTGELFF	TGCGCCAGCAGCCAAGCTAGTACCGGGGAGCTGTTTTTT
TRBV28	-	-	TRBJ1-2	CASKPAYGYTF	TGTGCCAGCAAGCCAGCCTATGGCTACACCTTC
TRBV12-3/TRBV12-4	many	TRBD1	TRBJ2-6	CASSSLRDRGSGANVLTF	TGTGCCAGCAGTTCCCTCCGGGACAGGGGCTCCGGGGCCAACGTCCTGACTTTC
TRBV29-1	-	-	TRBJ1-1	CSVATQEAFF	TGCAGCGTTGCGACCCAGGAAGCTTTCTTT
TRBV20-1	-	TRBD1	TRBJ1-5	CSASHTGGDQPQHF	TGCAGTGCTAGTCATACAGGGGGCGATCAGCCCCAGCATTTT
TRBV20-1	many	-	TRBJ2-5	CSARDLKGQETQYF	TGCAGTGCTAGAGATCTGAAGGGACAAGAGACCCAGTACTTC
TRBV20-1	few	-	TRBJ2-7	CSGGVSYEQYF	TGCAGTGGGGGCGTCTCCTACGAGCAGTACTTC
TRBV20-1	many	TRBD2	TRBJ2-7	CSVLSGSPYEQYF	TGCAGTGTCCTTAGCGGGAGCCCCTACGAGCAGTACTTC
TRBV24-1	many	-	TRBJ2-2	CATSGTGGELFF	TGTGCCACCAGTGGGACTGGCGGGGAGCTGTTTTTT
TRBV5-1	-	TRBD1	TRBJ2-1	CASSFTTGYPYNEQFF	TGCGCCAGCAGCTTCACGACAGGGTATCCCTACAATGAGCAGTTCTTC
TRBV5-1	-	TRBD1	TRBJ2-7	CASSLPGGPYEQYF	TGCGCCAGCAGCCTTCCAGGGGGCCCCTACGAGCAGTACTTC
TRBV20-1	few	-	TRBJ1-2	CSAHPGGRTLTYGYTF	TGCAGTGCCCACCCGGGGGGGAGAACCCTAACCTATGGCTACACCTTC
TRBV5-1	-	-	TRBJ2-5	CASSFWGTEDLGETQYF	TGCGCCAGCAGCTTTTGGGGGACGGAGGACCTGGGGGAGACCCAGTACTTC
TRBV30	-	TRBD1	TRBJ2-5	CAGWTGLETQYF	TGTGCTGGATGGACAGGGTTGGAGACCCAGTACTTC
TRBV7-6	-	TRBD2	TRBJ2-7	CASSLEGGRVYEQYF	TGTGCCAGCAGCTTAGAGGGCGGGAGGGTCTACGAGCAGTACTTC
TRBV2	-	-	TRBJ2-1	CASSATRGNEQFF	TGTGCCAGCAGTGCGACTAGGGGCAATGAGCAGTTCTTC
TRBV12-3/TRBV12-4	few	TRBD2	TRBJ2-2	CASNQLAGGNTGELFF	TGTGCCAGCAACCAACTAGCGGGGGGGAACACCGGGGAGCTGTTTTTT
TRBV5-1	few	TRBD1	TRBJ1-5	CASSLGTGYGQPQHF	TGCGCCAGCAGCTTGGGGACAGGGTACGGGCAGCCCCAGCATTTT
TRBV25-1	many	-	TRBJ2-5	CASSEFRGEETQYF	TGTGCCAGCAGTGAATTCAGAGGGGAAGAGACCCAGTACTTC
TRBV7-2	few	-	TRBJ1-2	CASSFHGMSNYGYTF	TGTGCCAGCAGCTTTCACGGAATGTCAAACTATGGCTACACCTTC
TRBV12-3/TRBV12-4	-	TRBD1	TRBJ1-2	CASSPTGGGYTF	TGTGCCAGCAGTCCGACAGGGGGAGGCTACACCTTC
TRBV6-1	many	TRBD1	TRBJ2-7	CASDPRGTGPYEQYF	TGTGCCAGCGACCCGAGGGGGACAGGGCCCTACGAGCAGTACTTC
TRBV4-1	-	-	TRBJ1-2	CASSHHDFLRRRYGYTF	TGCGCCAGCAGCCACCATGATTTCCTACGGCGGCGCTATGGCTACACCTTC
TRBV20-1	few	TRBD2	TRBJ2-2	CSAYGAGAREELFF	TGCAGTGCTTACGGAGCGGGAGCTAGGGAGGAGCTGTTTTTT
TRBV6-2/TRBV6-3	many	-	TRBJ2-3	CASRSGDADTQYF	TGTGCCAGCAGGTCAGGGGATGCAGATACGCAGTATTTT
TRBV4-2	-	-	TRBJ2-5	CASSQDLVETQYF	TGTGCCAGCAGCCAAGATCTAGTGGAGACCCAGTACTTC
TRBV20-1	few	-	TRBJ1-1	CSAFSWEGGTEAFF	TGCAGTGCCTTCTCTTGGGAAGGAGGAACTGAAGCTTTCTTT
TRBV10-3	few	-	TRBJ2-5	CAISEYTQETQYF	TGTGCCATCAGTGAGTACACACAAGAGACCCAGTACTTC
TRBV5-1	-	TRBD2	TRBJ2-5	CASSGTSGQETQYF	TGCGCCAGCAGCGGGACTAGCGGGCAAGAGACCCAGTACTTC
TRBV24-1	-	TRBD2	TRBJ2-1	CATTALAVEQFF	TGTGCCACCACCGCACTAGCGGTTGAGCAGTTCTTC
TRBV10-3	many	-	TRBJ1-1	CAISELRTPNTEAFF	TGTGCCATCAGTGAGTTGCGCACCCCGAACACTGAAGCTTTCTTT
TRBV6-5	many	-	TRBJ1-1	CASLFGSGPEAFF	TGTGCCAGCCTATTTGGGTCAGGGCCTGAAGCTTTCTTT
TRBV6-6	many	-	TRBJ2-7	CASSYEGFEQYF	TGTGCCAGCAGTTATGAAGGGTTCGAGCAGTACTTC